The TCR beta chain under discussion was sequenced for a study of neurological immune-mediated disorders. V lost 3 bases and J 7 bases, leaving 12 bases between the germline ends. CDR3 length equals 13 residues. This clonotype occurred many times. TCRdb re-analysed the 5' RACE reads in MiXCR, keeping a single row per CDR3 protein. Here the sample spans 31,000 or so distinct CDR3 sequences, about 1.6% being singletons. This sequence joins TRBV12-3 or TRBV12-4 and TRBJ1-1; no definite D call. The receptor was derived from a woman in her thirties with multiple sclerosis. Sequencing was carried out using PBMCs. CDR3 loop: CASSFFGLSEAFF. DNA for the CDR3: TGTGCCAGCAGTTTTTTCGGATTAAGTGAAGCTTTCTTT.